This entry features one TCR beta chain sequence. A single count supports this clone. It lacks a known antigen. Qualities for individual bases were not recorded, and no much larger clone is one base off. CDR1 and CDR2 (SGHVS, FQNEAQ) derive from the germline V gene. The cysteine opens and the phenylalanine closes a CDR3 of 17 amino acids. Of the read, only the CDR3 DNA is kept; its 51 bases are in frame from base 1. From V the trimming removes 2 bases and from J it removes 5 bases, while the gene matches leave 8 bases of the junction unaccounted for. Receptors were amplified or captured by the immunoSEQ multiplex PCR assay. The multiplex PCR relied on a mix of 60 forward primers for TCR Vbeta segments and 13 reverse primers for TCR Jbeta segments. The CDR3 region of rearranged TCR beta genes was amplified from genomic DNA by a multiplex PCR assay. Amplified TCR beta libraries were sequenced as 87-base-pair reads on the Illumina HiSeq System. The authors' analysis ran thus. In a later analysis, some 80 million unique TCR beta chains were counted across the roughly 700 repertoires, and some 10 million of these chains were shared by at least two donors. A nearest-neighbor algorithm error-corrected the raw reads and collapsed the reads into unique sequences, merging closely related sequences to remove PCR and sequencing errors. Alignment of CDR3 sequences to IMGT reference sequences was used to assign V, D and J gene segments. Each retained sequence needed at least a six-nucleotide match to both a V gene segment and a J gene segment. Rearrangements were classified as productive when the CDR3 lacked stop codons and remained in frame with V and J, and all other rearrangements were classified as non-productive. Following IMGT convention, CDR3 was defined as the stretch from the second conserved V-encoded cysteine up to the conserved J-encoded phenylalanine. Sequences without an unambiguous match to a single V gene segment were excluded from the earlier analysis of about 600 of the donors. In an earlier analysis of 587 of the donors, a V segment was called functional when productive rearrangements were above 56.7%, and segregating when the standard deviation between donors exceeded 5%. To diagnose cytomegalovirus status from the catalog of TCR beta chain sequences, a statistical classification framework was built. V and J gene assignment, in a later analysis, came from comparing TCR nucleotide sequences with IMGT/GENE-DB human TR gene sequences. The TCRdist pipeline was used in a later analysis to assign CDR3 sequences and most-parsimonious VDJ recombination scenarios. In a later analysis, every TCR beta chain was defined by the combination of its CDR3 amino acid sequence and its V-gene family, and reads without a unique V-gene family were dropped. In a later analysis, fewer than 650 highly shared, low-generation-probability nucleotide sequences were removed to address suspected cross-contamination and a sequencing artifact. For each public chain, a later analysis derived a clonal expansion index from normalized ranks of inferred template counts within each repertoire. A later analysis computed generation probabilities with a VDJ recombination model fitted to out-of-frame rearrangements, and checked the results against IGoR. In a later analysis, TCR-TCR, TCR-HLA and TCR-CMV co-occurrence was scored with hypergeometric tests, and a repertoire-size bias correction was applied to TCR pairs. In a later analysis, false discovery rates were estimated by permuting HLA or CMV assignments 20 times. In a later analysis, co-occurring TCRs were grouped using DBSCAN, with TCRdist sequence similarity added in when clustering inside HLA-allele-positive subsets. Repertoires with fewer than 30,000 or more than 120,000 public chains were left out of co-occurrence clustering, as were about 5 repertoires with anomalous nucleotide sharing. Held by TCRdb, this immuneACCESS table contains in-frame sequences only and omits some clones. Under half of the omission traces to an unresolved V gene where checked; the cause of the rest is unknown. V, J and clone size reflect that table, while D and trimming were determined from the DNA. The sample includes 150,000 to 200,000 clones, with approximately 80% observed a single time. Of the sample, 13% to 15% is held by the ten largest clones.

This entry belongs to a study of cytomegalovirus exposure and HLA in healthy donors listed by TCRdb under 2017. At the level of the whole study: An earlier analysis of under 600 of the donors reported approximately 300 Gb of sequence data and roughly 110 million unique TCR beta sequences from 150 million to 200 million T cells. Among the roughly 400 genotyped donors, approximately 76% belonged to the genetic ancestry cluster associated with self-reported Caucasian donors. An earlier analysis of 587 of the donors applied high-throughput TCR beta sequencing to assess whether each TCR beta V gene segment acted as functional or pseudogenic. The study aimed to test whether cataloging public T cell receptors could reveal signatures of past pathogen exposure. A later genetic analysis took genome-wide SNP genotypes for about 55% of the 666 donors and used that subset as a discovery cohort. On average, roughly 250,000 unique TCR beta nucleotide sequences were sequenced per donor among 300 to 500 genotyped donors of the cohort, with about 17% of those sequences being non-productive. Because of strong linkage in the cohort, roughly five DR-DQ haplotypes were treated as single units for association and clustering. In a later analysis, previously published TCR beta repertoires from more than 500 donors were re-analyzed and high-resolution HLA genotyping was added so that TCR occurrence patterns could be studied. About 280 gigabases of sequencing data and 70 million to 100 million unique TCR sequences were included in an early release covering about 620 HLA-typed donors. To predict cytomegalovirus infection status, the study combined high-throughput TCR immunosequencing, statistical association of individual TCRs with disease status, and machine learning. In addition to the first cohort of 500 to 850 subjects, a separate validation cohort of 120 different subjects was used. Every discovery cohort repertoire had been produced on one sequencing platform. Rather than using new phenotypic data, the later analysis identified candidate immune exposures from TCR beta sequences and from how often those sequences occurred across donors. The study used immunosequencing to profile the T cell repertoires of several hundred subjects and linked those repertoires to cytomegalovirus serostatus. Typing coverage varied by locus: about 629-640 donors for A, B, C, DRB1 and DQB1; some 520 for DQA1; approximately 610 for DPA1; 450 to 480 for DPB1. Class I and class II HLA loci were covered by the typing at four-digit resolution. Donor age, sex, ethnicity and CMV serostatus were collected together with the repertoire data. Study-wide conclusions, independent of this receptor: Several of the top co-occurrence clusters appeared to be linked to parvovirus B19, influenza, CMV and Epstein-Barr virus, according to a later analysis. A cluster of highly shared sequence variants was judged likely to represent a technical artifact of the sequencing pipeline. A further reported finding was that TCR beta sequences accurately predicted the HLA-A and HLA-B alleles for most subjects in the first cohort. Correlated functional status among segregating V segments might be attributable to linkage disequilibrium, but an unknown experimental factor could not be ruled out. Most TCR sequences were observed very rarely across donors, whereas some public TCRs were present in many individuals. An association between a missense DCLRE1C variant and V-gene and J-gene trimming of TCR beta chains was found in a later genetic analysis and replicated in an independent cohort. The 87-base-pair reads could not distinguish some IMGT-functional V segments, including TRBV6-2 and TRBV6-3, so those segments were excluded. According to a later genetic analysis, donors in an Asian-associated ancestry cluster had fewer N-insertions in productive TCRs than the roughly 700-donor mean. For the cohort, immune exposure information was limited to CMV serostatus. In a later analysis, the rate of TCR association differed among HLA loci, with DRB1 alleles having the most associated TCRs and HLA-C alleles having the fewest. Because counts were too low, fewer than 20 rarely observed V segments, including chromosome 9 orphons, were excluded from the earlier analysis of 587 of the donors. In an earlier analysis of some 500 of the donors, most TCR beta V segments appeared in productive rearrangements about 87% or about 30% of the time, broadly matching IMGT annotations. Cytomegalovirus status was reported to be diagnosed by the classifier with high specificity and sensitivity in both the original and validation cohorts. Because HLA typing was missing for some donors at each locus, association tests included only the typed subset. Roughly uniform sequencing depth across donors was assumed in presence/absence analyses, although this assumption may not hold. Only TCR beta chains were sequenced in this cohort, and the absence of alpha or paired-chain data limited detectable features. In a later analysis, HLA-associated TCR beta chains showed more clonal expansion and lower generation probabilities than non-associated chains that were equally common. The study listed 150 to 200 TCR beta chains as associated with cytomegalovirus. A later analysis associated 17,000 or so TCR beta sequences with specific HLA alleles at a false discovery rate of 0.05. It was suggested by the authors that the approach could potentially be generalized to other disease states and immunological phenotypes. In vitro tests confirmed that three of the cytomegalovirus-associated TCR beta chains recognize cytomegalovirus antigens. Assigning TCR associations to individual alleles was difficult when HLA alleles, especially DR and DQ, strongly co-occurred. A later analysis found that most CMV-associated TCR beta chains appeared HLA-restricted, with HLA associations seemingly driven largely by CMV exposure.

In total, just over 650 healthy bone marrow donors made up the cohort. At the time of sampling, all cohort members were nominally healthy, though unrecorded immune exposures were likely present. The donor was CMV seronegative and belonged to the group of 380 or so seronegative cohort members. A peripheral blood sample was collected from each donor, and TCR beta sequencing was performed on peripheral blood mononuclear cells. The Qiagen DNeasy Blood Extraction Kit was used to extract genomic DNA from the blood cell samples. The TCR comes from a middle-aged woman in good health and CMV-seronegative. The chain is assembled from TRBV7-8 and TRBJ2-5, with 13 bases matching TRBD2. The specimen sequenced was PBMCs. The CDR3: CASSLFTSGRADETQYF. The sequenced DNA is TGTGCCAGCAGCTTATTTACTAGCGGGAGGGCCGATGAGACCCAGTACTTC.